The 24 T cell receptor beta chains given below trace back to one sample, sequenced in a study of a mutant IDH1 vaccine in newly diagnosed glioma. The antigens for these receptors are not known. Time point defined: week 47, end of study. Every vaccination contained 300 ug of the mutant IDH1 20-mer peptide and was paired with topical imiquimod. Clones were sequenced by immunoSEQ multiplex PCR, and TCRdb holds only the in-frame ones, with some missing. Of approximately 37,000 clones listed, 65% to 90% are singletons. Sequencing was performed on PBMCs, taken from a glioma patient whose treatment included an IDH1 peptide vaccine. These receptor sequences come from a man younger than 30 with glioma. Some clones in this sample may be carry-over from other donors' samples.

The CDR3 protein is CASSLDSDRGFYGYTF. The DNA of the CDR3 is TGTGCCAGCAGCTTGGACTCTGACAGGGGCTTTTATGGCTACACCTTC. The rearrangement joins TRBV5-4 to TRBJ1-2; 8 bases are shared with TRBD1. This CDR3 is 16 amino acids long. V was clipped by 0 bases and J by 5 bases; unmatched bases: 9. Germline V gives CDR1 SGHNT, CDR2 YYREEE (reference sequence).

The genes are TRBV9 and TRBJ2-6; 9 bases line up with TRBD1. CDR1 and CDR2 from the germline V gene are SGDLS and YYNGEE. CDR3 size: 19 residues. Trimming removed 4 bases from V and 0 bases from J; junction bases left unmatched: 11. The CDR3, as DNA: TGTGCCAGCAGCTCAGACGACAGGGGGGTGTACTCTGGGGCCAACGTCCTGACTTTC. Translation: CASSSDDRGVYSGANVLTF.

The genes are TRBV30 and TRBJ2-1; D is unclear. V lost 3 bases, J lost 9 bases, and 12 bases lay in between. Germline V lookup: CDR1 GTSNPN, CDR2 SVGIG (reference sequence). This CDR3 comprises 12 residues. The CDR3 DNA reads TGTGCCTGGAGCGGAAACTCCCTTGAGCAGTTCTTC. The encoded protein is CAWSGNSLEQFF.

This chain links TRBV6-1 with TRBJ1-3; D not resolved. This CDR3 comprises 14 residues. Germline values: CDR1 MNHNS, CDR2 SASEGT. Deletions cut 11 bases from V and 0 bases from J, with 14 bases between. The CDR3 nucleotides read TGTGCCTCCAAAGGACGTCGCTCTGGAAACACCATATATTTT. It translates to CASKGRRSGNTIYF.

CDR3 nucleotide sequence: TGTGCCAGCAGCCCTGCTAGCGGGAGCTCAGATGAGCAGTTCTTC. Amino acids: CASSPASGSSDEQFF. V and J are TRBV6-4 and TRBJ2-1; 10 bases fit TRBD2. The CDR3 contains 15 residues. The V and J ends lost 6 bases and 8 bases, in that order; junction bases with no gene match: 10. CDR1 is MRHNA and CDR2 is SNTAGT in the germline V gene.

CDR3 sequence (DNA): TGTGCCAGCAGCTCCCGTAGAACAGGGGACACTGAAGCTTTCTTT. It yields the protein CASSSRRTGDTEAFF. The chain combines TRBV11-2 with TRBJ1-1; 7 bases match TRBD1. The length of the CDR3 is 15 residues. The V and J ends lost 4 bases and 3 bases, in that order; junction bases with no gene match: 8. In germline, CDR1 is SGHAT, CDR2 FQNNGV.

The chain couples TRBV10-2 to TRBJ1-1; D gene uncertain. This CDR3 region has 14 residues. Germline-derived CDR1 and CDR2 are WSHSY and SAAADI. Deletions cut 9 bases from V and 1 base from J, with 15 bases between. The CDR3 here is CASRRADPNTEAFF. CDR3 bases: TGCGCCAGTCGGAGGGCAGATCCGAACACTGAAGCTTTCTTT.

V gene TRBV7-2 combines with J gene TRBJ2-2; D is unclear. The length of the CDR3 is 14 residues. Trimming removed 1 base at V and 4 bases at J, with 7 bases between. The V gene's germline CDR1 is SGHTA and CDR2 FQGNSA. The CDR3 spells CASSLGGFTGELFF. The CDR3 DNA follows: TGTGCCAGCAGCTTAGGCGGCTTCACCGGGGAGCTGTTTTTT. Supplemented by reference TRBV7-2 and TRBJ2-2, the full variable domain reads GAGVSQSPSNKVTEKGKDVELRCDPISGHTALYWYRQSLGQGLEFLIYFQGNSAPDKSGLPSDRFSAERTGGSVSTLTIQRTQQEDSAVYLCASSLGGFTGELFFGEGSRLTVL.

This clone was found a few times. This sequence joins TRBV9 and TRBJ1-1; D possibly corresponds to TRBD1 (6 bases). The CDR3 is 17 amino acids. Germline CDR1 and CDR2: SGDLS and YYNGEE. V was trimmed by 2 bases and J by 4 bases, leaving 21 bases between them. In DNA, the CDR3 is TGTGCCAGCAGCGTCAATCGGGGGGGGCCCTCGGGCACTGAAGCTTTCTTT. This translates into CASSVNRGGPSGTEAFF.

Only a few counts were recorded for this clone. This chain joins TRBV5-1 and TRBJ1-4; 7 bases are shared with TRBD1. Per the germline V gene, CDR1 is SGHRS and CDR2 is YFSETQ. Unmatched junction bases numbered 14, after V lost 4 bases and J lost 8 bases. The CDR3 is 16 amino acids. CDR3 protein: CASSLNPGTVEEKLFF. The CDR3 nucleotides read TGCGCCAGCAGCCTAAACCCCGGGACAGTTGAAGAAAAACTGTTTTTT.

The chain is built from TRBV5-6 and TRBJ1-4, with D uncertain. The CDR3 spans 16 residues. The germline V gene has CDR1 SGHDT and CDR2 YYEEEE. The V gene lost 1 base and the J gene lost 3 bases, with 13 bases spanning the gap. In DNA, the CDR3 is TGTGCCAGCAGCTTGAGGTCTTATCGCGCTAATGAAAAACTGTTTTTT. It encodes CASSLRSYRANEKLFF.

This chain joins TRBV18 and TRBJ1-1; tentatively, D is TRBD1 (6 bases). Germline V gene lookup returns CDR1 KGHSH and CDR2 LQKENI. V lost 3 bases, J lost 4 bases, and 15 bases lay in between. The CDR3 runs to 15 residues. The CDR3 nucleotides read TGTGCCAGCTCACCGAGTGCCCAGGGGCTCACTGAAGCTTTCTTT. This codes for CASSPSAQGLTEAFF.

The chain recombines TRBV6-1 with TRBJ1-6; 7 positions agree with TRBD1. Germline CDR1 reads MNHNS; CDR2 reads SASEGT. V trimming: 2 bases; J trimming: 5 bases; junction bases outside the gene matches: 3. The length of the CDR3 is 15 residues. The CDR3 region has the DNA TGTGCCAGCAGTGAAATCGGACAGGATAATTCACCCCTCCACTTT. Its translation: CASSEIGQDNSPLHF.

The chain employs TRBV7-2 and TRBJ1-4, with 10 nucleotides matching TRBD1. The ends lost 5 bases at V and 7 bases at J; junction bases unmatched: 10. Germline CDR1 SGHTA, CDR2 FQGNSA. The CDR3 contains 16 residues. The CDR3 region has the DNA TGTGCCAGCAGCCGGACCCCCGGGACAGGGGTTGAAAAACTGTTTTTT. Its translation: CASSRTPGTGVEKLFF.

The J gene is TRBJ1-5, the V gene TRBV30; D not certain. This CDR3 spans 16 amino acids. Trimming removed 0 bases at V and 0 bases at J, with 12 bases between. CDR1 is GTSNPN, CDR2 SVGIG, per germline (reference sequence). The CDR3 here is CAWSVGSSNSNQPQHF. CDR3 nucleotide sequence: TGTGCCTGGAGTGTTGGGAGTTCAAATAGCAATCAGCCCCAGCATTTT.

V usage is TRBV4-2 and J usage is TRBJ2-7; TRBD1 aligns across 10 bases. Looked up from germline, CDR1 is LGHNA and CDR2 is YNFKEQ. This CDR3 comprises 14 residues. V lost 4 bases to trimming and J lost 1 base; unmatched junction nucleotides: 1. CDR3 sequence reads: CASSLDRGSYEQYF. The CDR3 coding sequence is TGTGCCAGCAGCCTGGACAGGGGGTCCTACGAGCAGTACTTC.

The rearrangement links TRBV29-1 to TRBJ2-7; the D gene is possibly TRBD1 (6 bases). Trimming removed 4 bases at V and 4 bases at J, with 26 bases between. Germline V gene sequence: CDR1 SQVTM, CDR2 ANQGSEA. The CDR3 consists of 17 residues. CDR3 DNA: TGCAGCGTTGGAGACCCCAGTGTAGGGGGAGTTTTTTACGAGCAGTACTTC. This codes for CSVGDPSVGGVFYEQYF.

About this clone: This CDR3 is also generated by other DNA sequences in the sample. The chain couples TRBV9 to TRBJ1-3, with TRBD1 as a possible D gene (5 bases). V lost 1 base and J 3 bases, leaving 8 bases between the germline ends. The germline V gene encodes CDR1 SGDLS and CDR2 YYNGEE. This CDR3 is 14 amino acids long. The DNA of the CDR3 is TGTGCCAGCAGCGTACAGGGTCTTGGAAACACCATATATTTT. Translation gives CASSVQGLGNTIYF.

The CDR3 spells CASSLGPHLGGYTF. In DNA form, the CDR3 reads TGTGCCAGCAGCCTCGGTCCCCATCTAGGTGGCTACACCTTC. The chain is built from TRBV13 and TRBJ1-2; D gene uncertain. V was trimmed by 5 bases and J by 7 bases, leaving 17 bases between them. The CDR3 consists of 14 residues. CDR1 PRHDT and CDR2 FYEKMQ come from the germline V gene (reference sequence).

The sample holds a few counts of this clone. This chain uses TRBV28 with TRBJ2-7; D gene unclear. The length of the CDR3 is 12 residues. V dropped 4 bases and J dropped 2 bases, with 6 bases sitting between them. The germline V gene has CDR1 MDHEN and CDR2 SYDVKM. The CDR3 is CASSSSPYEQYF. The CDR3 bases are TGTGCCAGCAGTTCGAGTCCCTACGAGCAGTACTTC.

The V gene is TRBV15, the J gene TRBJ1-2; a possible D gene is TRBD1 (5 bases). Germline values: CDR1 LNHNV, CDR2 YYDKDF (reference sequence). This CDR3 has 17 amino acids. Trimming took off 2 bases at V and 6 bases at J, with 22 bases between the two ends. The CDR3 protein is CATSRSRSGTLLHGYTF. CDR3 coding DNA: TGTGCCACCAGCAGATCTCGAAGCGGGACGCTTCTCCATGGCTACACCTTC. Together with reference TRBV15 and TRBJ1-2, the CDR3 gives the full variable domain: DAMVIQNPRYQVTQFGKPVTLSCSQTLNHNVMYWYQQKSSQAPKLLFHYYDKDFNNEADTPDNFQSRRPNTSFCFLDIRSPGLGDTAMYLCATSRSRSGTLLHGYTFGSGTRLTVV.

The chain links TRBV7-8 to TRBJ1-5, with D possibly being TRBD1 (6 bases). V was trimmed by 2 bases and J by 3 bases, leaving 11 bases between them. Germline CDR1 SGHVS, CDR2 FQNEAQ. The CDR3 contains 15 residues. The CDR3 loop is CASSLIGGLNQPQHF. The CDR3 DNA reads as TGTGCCAGCAGCTTAATAGGGGGTCTCAATCAGCCCCAGCATTTT.

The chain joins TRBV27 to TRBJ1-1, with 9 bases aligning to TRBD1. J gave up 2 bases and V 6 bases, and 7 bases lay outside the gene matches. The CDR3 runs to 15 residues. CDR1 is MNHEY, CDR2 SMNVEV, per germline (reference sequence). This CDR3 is CASRQGANLNTEAFF. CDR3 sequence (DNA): TGTGCCAGCAGACAGGGGGCGAACCTCAACACTGAAGCTTTCTTT.

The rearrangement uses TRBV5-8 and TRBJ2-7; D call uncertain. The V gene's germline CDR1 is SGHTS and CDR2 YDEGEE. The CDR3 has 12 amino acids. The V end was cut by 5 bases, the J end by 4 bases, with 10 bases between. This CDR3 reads CASSRPSYEQYF. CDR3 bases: TGTGCCAGCAGTCGCCCCTCGTACGAGCAGTACTTC.